This T cell receptor (beta chain) was recovered during a study of vaccination effects on CD4 cells after COVID-19. Across the whole study: PBMC were cultured at a few million per well with 9 to 10 IU/ml IL-2 and 7.5 to 10 ug/ml peptides.

Germline loops: CDR1 MNHEY, CDR2 SVGEGT. V shed 5 bases and J shed 2 bases, with 13 bases lying between them. CDR3 length: 15 residues. Following a roughly 9-day culture, CD4+ T cells were purified. Prior SARS-CoV-2 infection was absent in the vaccine recipients, as shown by negative nucleocapsid antibodies. This clone showed up just a few times. Its cognate antigen is unknown. Study-level results: At late timepoints after vaccination, vaccine- and infection-induced clones shrank markedly. The study, lacking early post-infection timepoints, had few convalescent patients.

Only in-frame clones appear in the TCRdb table, and some are missing; sequencing was by immunoSEQ multiplex PCR. The table shows about 70,000 clones, with roughly three quarters occurring only once. The source is a human donor who received a COVID-19 vaccine. The V call is TRBV6-2 or TRBV6-3, the J call TRBJ2-1, with D hard to call. The sample in question was CD4+ T cells from PBMCs cultured without peptide, obtained before COVID-19 vaccination. The CDR3 region is CASSPLVLAYNEQFF. The CDR3 nucleotides read TGTGCCAGCAGTCCCCTGGTATTAGCCTACAATGAGCAGTTCTTC.